This T cell receptor beta chain was captured in a study of cytomegalovirus exposure and HLA in healthy donors. Study details: Early release data held some 80 million unique TCRs from HLA-typed donors. Study-wide results and limits: Solely CMV serostatus was available to characterize immune exposure. Some segments of the V type, notably TRBV6-2 and TRBV6-3, were excluded as indistinguishable.

This clone showed up just a few times. Its cognate antigen is unknown. The CDR3 has 18 residues. Looked up from germline, CDR1 is LGHNA and CDR2 is YNFKEQ. The trim removed 0 bases at V and 3 bases at J, leaving 10 bases unmatched. The primer mix had 60 Vbeta and 13 Jbeta primers. Only in-frame clones appear in the TCRdb table, and some are missing; sequencing was by immunoSEQ multiplex PCR. This table has 150,000 to 200,000 clones, around four fifths appearing once. The origin of this receptor is a woman between 50 and 59 years old in good health and CMV-seronegative. This chain uses TRBV4-2 with TRBJ2-1; 8 bases map to TRBD2. Sequencing was done on a sample of PBMCs. The chain's CDR3 is CASSQDRVASGFYNEQFF. CDR3 in DNA: TGTGCCAGCAGCCAAGACCGGGTGGCTAGCGGGTTCTACAATGAGCAGTTCTTC.